This T cell receptor (beta chain) emerged from a study of CXCR3-negative and CXCR3-positive naive CD8 T cells (dated by TCRdb to between 2018 and 2021). Concerning the study at large: In total, some 130 million TRB reads were obtained, or roughly 1.5 +/- 0.3 million reads per library. For the TRBV-TRBJ cluster analysis, the naive subsets came from 5 donors, while the memory cells came from 3 donors. Diversity and physicochemical repertoire analyses were performed on about a dozen donors pooled from two independent experiments.

A count is missing, but by frequency this clonotype is medium-sized (0.01 to 0.1%). The clone's antigen remains unknown. Each CD8+ T cell subset was flow-sorted in triplicate, and approximately 280,000 cells per subset were placed directly into RLT lysis buffer. To keep memory contaminants out, a stringent definition of naive CD8+ T cells was applied: CD45RO-CCR7+CD27+CD95-. Peripheral blood mononuclear cells were isolated from buffy coats using standard density gradient centrifugation. Naive CXCR3-negative and CXCR3-positive CD8+ T cells were flow-sorted on a FACSAria III. An RNeasy Mini Kit was used to extract total RNA from the sorted cells. What the study reported, not specific to this receptor: Compared with CXCR3-negative naive cells, CXCR3-positive naive cells had TRB CDR3s with higher hydrophobicity (lower Kidera factor 4), lower energy, and higher strength and volume indices. Because surface CD5, which is linked to self-reactivity in mice, was comparable between the naive subsets, TCR interaction strength was also inferred from TRB CDR3 physicochemical properties. Repertoire diversity was comparably high in both naive subsets but much lower in memory CD8+ T cells. Freshly isolated PBMCs were used for most assays because CXCR3 expression partially decreased after cryopreservation. Similar TRBV-TRBJ usage was shown by naive CXCR3-negative and CXCR3-positive cells from the same donor, whereas distinct patterns were shown by memory cells.

Spanning cysteine to phenylalanine, the CDR3 consists of 16 amino acids. No DNA is listed. Taken from the germline V gene (reference sequence), the CDR1 and CDR2 loops are MNHEY and SMNVEV. Sequencer: NextSeq 550. The Human TCR Profiling Kit (MiLaboratory) was used to prepare UMI-labeled 5' RACE TRB cDNA libraries. The full amount of extracted RNA was used for cDNA synthesis, and the full amount of resulting cDNA was used for PCR amplification. Libraries were prepared in parallel with an identical number of PCR cycles. As for how the authors treated the data: About 52,000 +/- 9,100 unique UMI-labeled TRB cDNA molecules per library were extracted with MIGEC and MiXCR, with at least two reads per UMI required. On average, about 40,000 +/- 10,000 functional in-frame TRB CDR3 nucleotide clonotypes lacking stop codons were found per library. After downsampling to 5000 UMI-labeled TRB molecules per sample, diversity metrics, including normalized Shannon-Wiener and Chao1, were computed in VDJtools. For the central five CDR3 residues, VDJtools calculated physicochemical properties weighted by clonotype size, namely interaction energy, strength, volume and Kidera factor 4. The reads went through TCRdb reprocessing, and each CDR3 protein sequence gets one entry with no DNA. TCRdb's processing, not the study's, gives the V and J calls here. The table held for this sample gives roughly 63,000 distinct CDR3 sequences. The ten largest clones capture about 4.9% of the sample.

Source material: naive CXCR3+ CD8+ T cells from blood. The cell subset or site tag for this specimen amounts to: CD45RO-CCR7+CD27+CD95- naive CD8+ T cells expressing CXCR3 (TNR3+). Recombination connected TRBV27 to TRBJ2-1; TCRdb reports TRBD2, a call that lacks DNA to check it against. The sequence came from a human donor in good health. Some clones in this sample may be carry-over from other donors' samples. The CDR3: CASSSTSGGLYNEQFF.